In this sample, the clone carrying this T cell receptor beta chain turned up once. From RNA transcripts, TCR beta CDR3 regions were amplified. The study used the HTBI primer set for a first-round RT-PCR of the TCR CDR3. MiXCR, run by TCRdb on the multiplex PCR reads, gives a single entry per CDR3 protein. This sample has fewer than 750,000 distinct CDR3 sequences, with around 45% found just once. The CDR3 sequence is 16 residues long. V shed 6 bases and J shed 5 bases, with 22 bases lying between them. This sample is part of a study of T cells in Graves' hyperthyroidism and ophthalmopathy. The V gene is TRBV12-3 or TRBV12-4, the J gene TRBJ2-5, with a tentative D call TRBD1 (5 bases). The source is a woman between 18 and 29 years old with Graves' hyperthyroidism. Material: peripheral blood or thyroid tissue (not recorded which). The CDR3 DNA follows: TGTGCCAGCAGCCCCCCTGGGCGACAGCACAATGAGACCCAGTACTTC. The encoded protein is CASSPPGRQHNETQYF.